This T cell receptor (beta chain) appears in the sequencing data of a study of blood T cell repertoires in COVID-19. Study as a whole: The United States, Italy and Spain were the sources of the acute and convalescent COVID-19 samples.

This clone was picked up one time. The assay was immunoSEQ multiplex PCR, and TCRdb's table has in-frame clones only and misses some. Altogether about 170,000 clones are present, roughly 86% being singletons, with the ten largest covering 2.5%. This TCR derives from a woman aged 80 or over with COVID-19, enrolled during active disease. Source material: peripheral blood.

CDR3 in amino acids: CASSQVHSQVGEKLFF. CDR3 nucleotides: TGCGCCAGCAGCCAAGTCCACAGCCAGGTTGGTGAAAAACTGTTTTTT. The chain recombines TRBV4-1 with TRBJ1-4; D gene ambiguous. In germline, CDR1 is MGHRA, CDR2 YSYEKL. CDR3 length: 16 residues. V gave up 1 base and J gave up 7 bases, with 16 bases separating them.